The 17 T cell receptor beta chains below come from one sample, sequenced in a study of OX40 agonist ivuxolimab in advanced cancers. Measured with immunoSEQ multiplex PCR; TCRdb has only the in-frame clones, and not every one. The repertoire holds 25,000 to 35,000 clones, with 65% to 75% as singletons. The source material was CD4+ or CD8+ T cells sorted from blood, sampled in a trial of the OX40 agonist ivuxolimab. Every receptor here comes from an adult with an advanced solid tumor such as melanoma, head and neck, liver or kidney cancer.

DNA for the CDR3: TGTGCCTGGAGTGGCGGGGGGTCTGCAGATACGCAGTATTTT. Translated: CAWSGGGSADTQYF. The chain employs TRBV30 and TRBJ2-3; the match to TRBD2 covers 8 bases. V gave up 1 base and J gave up 4 bases; unmatched junction bases: 4. The CDR3 runs 14 residues. Germline lookup yields CDR1 GTSNPN and CDR2 SVGIG (reference sequence).

V is TRBV27 and J is TRBJ1-1, with D unresolved. Germline lookup yields CDR1 MNHEY and CDR2 SMNVEV (reference sequence). The V and J ends lost 5 bases and 4 bases respectively, with 14 bases between them. The CDR3 runs 14 residues. CDR3 loop: CASSRSGRVTEAFF. The CDR3 nucleotides are TGTGCCAGCAGTCGAAGCGGAAGGGTCACTGAAGCTTTCTTT.

This clone was picked up a small number of times. The V gene is TRBV9, the J gene TRBJ1-6; D possibly corresponds to TRBD1 (5 bases). CDR3 length: 14 residues. V lost 0 bases, J lost 10 bases, and 11 bases lay in between. Germline loops: CDR1 SGDLS, CDR2 YYNGEE. The CDR3 DNA reads TGTGCCAGCAGCGTAGCCCAGGGTTTCTCACCCCTCCACTTT. Its translation is CASSVAQGFSPLHF.

The chain recombines TRBV5-1 with TRBJ2-7; 9 nucleotides align to TRBD2. This CDR3 is built from 15 residues. V gave up 4 bases and J gave up 2 bases; unmatched junction bases: 7. The germline V gene encodes CDR1 SGHRS and CDR2 YFSETQ. The DNA for the CDR3 is TGCGCCAGCAGCACACTGACTAGCGGTCCCTACGAGCAGTACTTC. It specifies CASSTLTSGPYEQYF.

CDR3: CASSLQGQNYGYTF. The DNA of the CDR3 is TGCGCCAGCAGCTTACAGGGTCAGAACTATGGCTACACCTTC. V gene TRBV5-1 combines with J gene TRBJ1-2, with D perhaps matching TRBD1 (6 bases). The germline V gene has CDR1 SGHRS and CDR2 YFSETQ. This CDR3 is built from 14 residues. Trimming left V 2 bases short and J 2 bases short, with 10 bases between.

The chain uses TRBV5-1 and TRBJ2-1; 9 nucleotides line up with TRBD2. Trimming removed 6 bases from V and 9 bases from J; junction bases left unmatched: 10. Germline values: CDR1 SGHRS, CDR2 YFSETQ. The CDR3 runs 14 residues. The CDR3: CASNRAGGPGEQFF. In DNA, the CDR3 is TGCGCCAGCAATCGGGCGGGGGGGCCTGGTGAGCAGTTCTTC.

The chain uses TRBV11-2 and TRBJ1-2, with D possibly TRBD1 on 6 matching bases. The germline V and J ends were trimmed by 5 bases and 2 bases, with 18 bases remaining between them. The CDR3 consists of 16 residues. Germline V gene lookup returns CDR1 SGHAT and CDR2 FQNNGV. The DNA for the CDR3 is TGTGCCAGCAGCCCAAGAGGCGGGGGCAGCAACTATGGCTACACCTTC. Translation gives CASSPRGGGSNYGYTF.

The genes are TRBV11-2 and TRBJ2-5, with D tentatively TRBD1 (6 bases). Germline CDR1 SGHAT, CDR2 FQNNGV. The CDR3 has 12 amino acids. V lost 1 base, J lost 9 bases, and 9 bases lay in between. The CDR3 loop is CASSLAGGSQYF. DNA of the CDR3: TGTGCCAGCAGCTTAGCTGGGGGCTCCCAGTACTTC. The variable domain in full, completed from reference TRBV11-2 and TRBJ2-5, reads EAGVAQSPRYKIIEKRQSVAFWCNPISGHATLYWYQQILGQGPKLLIQFQNNGVVDDSQLPKDRFSAERLKGVDSTLKIQPAKLEDSAVYLCASSLAGGSQYFGPGTRLLVL.

The chain has TRBV12-5 and TRBJ1-2; TRBD1 matches at 7 bases. The germline V gene has CDR1 LGHNT and CDR2 FRNRAP. V lost 2 bases and J lost 4; bases outside the gene matches: 4. The CDR3 sequence is 14 residues long. CDR3 protein: CASGLSDRAYGYTF. CDR3 nucleotides: TGTGCTAGTGGTTTGAGCGACAGGGCCTATGGCTACACCTTC.

The chain employs TRBV21-1 and TRBJ2-3; TRBD1, the D gene given by the table, was not confirmed from the DNA. TRBV21-1 is given as a pseudogene. The length of the CDR3 is 19 residues. The CDR3, as DNA: TGTGCCAGCAGCGAACCCCGGGACAGGCTTCCCTGGGGCACAGATACGCAGTATTTT. This encodes CASSEPRDRLPWGTDTQYF.

This chain connects TRBV5-4 to TRBJ2-5; 10 bases match TRBD2. In germline, CDR1 is SGHNT, CDR2 YYREEE (reference sequence). The trim removed 4 bases at V and 4 bases at J, leaving 13 bases unmatched. The CDR3 loop spans 17 amino acids. This chain's CDR3 is CASSPRAGGIKGETQYF. CDR3 in DNA: TGTGCCAGCAGCCCACGAGCGGGGGGGATAAAAGGAGAGACCCAGTACTTC. Looking up the rest from reference TRBV5-4 and TRBJ2-5 gives the full variable domain: ETGVTQSPTHLIKTRGQQVTLRCSSQSGHNTVSWYQQALGQGPQFIFQYYREEENGRGNFPPRFSGLQFPNYSSELNVNALELDDSALYLCASSPRAGGIKGETQYFGPGTRLLVL.

The chain has TRBV28 and TRBJ1-2, with D possibly being TRBD1 (5 bases). This CDR3 comprises 12 residues. CDR1 and CDR2 from the germline V gene are MDHEN and SYDVKM. The V end lost 3 bases, the J end lost 4 bases, and 6 bases lay between the germline ends. Here the CDR3 DNA reads TGTGCCAGCAGTTTGGGGGTCTATGGCTACACCTTC. Encoded protein: CASSLGVYGYTF.

This clone was observed once. The chain links TRBV11-3 to TRBJ2-5, with D unresolved. V lost 3 bases and J 7 bases, leaving 12 bases between the germline ends. The CDR3 has 13 amino acids. Germline assignment: CDR1 SGHNT and CDR2 YENEEA. CDR3 loop: CASSFFPEGTQYF. CDR3 bases: TGTGCCAGCAGCTTCTTCCCAGAAGGGACCCAGTACTTC.

This chain connects TRBV19 to TRBJ1-1, with 11 bases matching TRBD1. Germline loops: CDR1 LNHDA, CDR2 SQIVND (reference sequence). Trimming removed 5 bases from V and 5 bases from J; junction bases left unmatched: 4. The CDR3 has 14 amino acids. The CDR3: CASSLGQGATEAFF. CDR3 coding DNA: TGTGCCAGTAGTCTTGGACAGGGGGCGACTGAAGCTTTCTTT.

This clone was counted a few times. In the same sample, other DNA sequences code for this CDR3. The chain carries TRBV7-3 and TRBJ1-6; TRBD1 agrees at 7 bases. V was pared by 5 bases and J by 5 bases, with 3 bases of the junction left unmatched. The length of the CDR3 is 14 residues. Germline lookup yields CDR1 SGHTA and CDR2 FQGTGA. The DNA for the CDR3 is TGTGCCAGCAGCCTGACAGGGAATAATTCACCCCTCCACTTT. This sequence encodes CASSLTGNNSPLHF.

This chain uses TRBV6-5 with TRBJ2-5, with a possible D match to TRBD2 (7 bases). CDR3 length: 13 amino acids. CDR1 MNHEY and CDR2 SVGAGI come from the germline V gene. V shed 8 bases and J shed 5 bases, with 15 bases lying between them. The CDR3 spells CASYGGGLETQYF. The CDR3 DNA reads as TGTGCCAGCTATGGGGGGGGGCTGGAGACCCAGTACTTC.

J is TRBJ1-2 and V is TRBV27; TRBD1 aligns across 9 bases. V lost 3 bases and J lost 3; bases outside the gene matches: 8. The germline V gene has CDR1 MNHEY and CDR2 SMNVEV (reference sequence). This CDR3 has 16 residues. The CDR3 DNA reads as TGTGCCAGCAGTTTGGCCCGGGACAGGGCATACTATGGCTACACCTTC. This codes for CASSLARDRAYYGYTF.